This T cell receptor beta chain was obtained from a study of beta chain features in type 1 diabetes. Study at large: All samples together contributed some 100,000,000 sorted cells for examination.

CD4+ naive, central memory, regulatory and stem cell-like memory cells were sorted via CD45RO/CCR7/CD25/CD127/CD95/CD27. The sequenced template was cDNA made from the entire isolated RNA. Produced via immunoSEQ multiplex PCR; TCRdb's table is partial and in-frame only. The sample lists about 150,000 clones; under 60% were seen once. Germline assignment: CDR1 SGHRS and CDR2 YFSETQ. The CDR3 totals 14 residues. The V end was cut by 0 bases, the J end by 2 bases, with 9 bases between. This TCR derives from a man aged 18 to 30 in good health. Material for sequencing was Tregs from blood. The chain combines TRBV5-1 with TRBJ2-7; D possibly corresponds to TRBD2 (6 bases). CDR3 bases: TGCGCCAGCAGCTTGGGACTAGAACCCTACGAGCAGTACTTC. Translation gives CASSLGLEPYEQYF.